This entry concerns a single T cell receptor (beta chain). These data are taken from a study of blood T cell repertoires in COVID-19. The assay was immunoSEQ multiplex PCR, and TCRdb's table has in-frame clones only and misses some. Among about 310,000 clones listed, around 84% were seen once. V lost 3 bases, J lost 12 bases, and 14 bases lay in between. The CDR3 loop spans 13 amino acids. Germline V lookup: CDR1 KGHDR, CDR2 SFDVKD. This receptor was identified in a man in his 70s with acute or convalescent COVID-19. The rearrangement uses TRBV24-1 and TRBJ2-1; D remains unclear. Source material: peripheral blood. The CDR3 loop reads CATSDASPRRQFF. The CDR3 nucleotides are TGTGCCACCAGTGATGCCAGTCCCCGTCGGCAGTTCTTC.